The entry that follows covers one TCR beta chain sequence. No antigen is known for it. No base quality values were provided; no much bigger clone lies one nucleotide off. These data belong to a study of T cell responses to AZD1222 COVID-19 vaccine (dated by TCRdb to about 2021). Notes on the research overall: Because spike-specific TCR depth and breadth did not differ between the two schedules, AZD1222 recipients who got a second dose at roughly 4 weeks were pooled with those who got a second dose at roughly 12 weeks. Trial participants were enrolled by age into subgroups of 18-55, 56-69 and 70-plus years, and roughly 150, 30 and 60 TCR-sequenced participants, respectively, were included in these subgroups. A total of 230 or so trial participants underwent TCR sequencing, of whom some 210 received two doses of AZD1222 and roughly 25 received two doses of the MenACWY control vaccine.

The cysteine opens and the phenylalanine closes a CDR3 of 13 amino acids. Of the read, only the CDR3 DNA is kept; its 39 bases are in frame from base 1. Looking up the germline V gene yields CDR1 ENHRY and CDR2 SYGVKD. Cut back by 0 bases and 2 bases, the V and J ends lie 4 bases apart. Beyond this particular receptor, the publication reports: Because no samples from the day 14 peak response were available, repertoires could be characterized only after the peak T cell response. In the small 56-69-year group, the increase in depth fell short of significance, most likely because of low power. Spike-specific TCR breadth and depth rose significantly after two AZD1222 doses compared with day 0 and with MenACWY recipients. CD4 TCRs associated with the vaccine covered the entire spike protein, and the dominant responses were in regions 160-218 and 743-854. Reportedly, almost half of the unique spike-specific TCRs recognized epitopes lying outside the regions that are mutated in the B.1.351 and B.1.1.7 variants. Conclusions about previously exposed vaccinees were limited because only six AZD1222 recipients were SARS-CoV-2 seropositive at baseline. Participants were mostly white British, with more females than males. The authors suggested clonal diversity may have been underestimated.

The CDR3 regions of human TCRbeta chains were analyzed by immunosequencing. As for the original processing: TCRs in the repertoires were compared against a reference library of SARS-CoV-2-specific TCRs that had been generated with the MIRA antigen-specificity platform. Breadth was defined as the fraction of unique TCRs that were SARS-CoV-2-associated. Depth was defined as the fraction of total T cells that were SARS-CoV-2-associated. Using the MIRA data, each spike-specific TCR was assigned both to the spike region to which the TCR was reactive and to a CD4 or CD8 class. Log10-transformed breadth and depth values were compared by one-way ANOVA with Sidak's multiple comparisons tests. What TCRdb holds here is the immuneACCESS table cut down to in-frame rearrangements. Part of the clones is not present; checked against another copy, under half of the missing clones reflect an unresolved V gene, and the others are unexplained. The DNA was the basis for D and trimming; V, J and clone size are from that table. This sample is represented by about 120,000 clones; over 80% of them were singletons. The top ten constitute more than 5.5% of the sample.

In the paper's terms, the time point label means: baseline before first vaccination. Vaccinee samples were obtained from the UK trials COV001 and COV002, which included a single-blind randomized controlled phase 2/3 trial of AZD1222 (ChAdOx1 nCoV-19) in healthy adults. For TCRbeta chain sequencing, PBMC samples from trial participants were taken at day 0 and at day 28 after the second dose. The sequence came from an adult in good health. The sequencing here drew on peripheral blood, taken on day 0 of AZD1222 vaccination. The rearrangement combines TRBV10-3 with TRBJ2-5, with an unclear D gene assignment. The DNA sequence follows: TGTGCCATCAGTGAGTCGGAGCAAGAGACCCAGTACTTC. This encodes CAISESEQETQYF.